These T cell receptor beta chains were read from a single sample in a study of CD8 T cells in Susac syndrome. MiXCR, applied by TCRdb to the immunoSEQ multiplex PCR reads, yields one record per CDR3 protein. This sample has 75,000 to 100,000 distinct CDR3 sequences, with just under 95% found just once. The specimen was CD8+ T cells from PBMCs. The receptors here all came from a human donor in good health. The CDR3 runs from the conserved cysteine through the conserved F or W. The order of the fields is D gene, clone size, V gene, J gene, CDR3 DNA, CDR3 protein. The D gene is left open where the match is weak. Clone size is shown for a subset of rows, as once, few, many or a class of expanded clone.

D gene: TRBD1
clone size: -
V gene: TRBV20-1
J gene: TRBJ1-6
CDR3 DNA: TGCAGTGCTAGCACGGGACAGGGTAGCTCACCCCTCCACTTT
CDR3 protein: CSASTGQGSSPLHF

D gene: TRBD1
clone size: -
V gene: TRBV27
J gene: TRBJ2-1
CDR3 DNA: TGTGCCAGCTGTGGGACAGCCGGAGAGCAGTTCTTC
CDR3 protein: CASCGTAGEQFF

D gene: TRBD1
clone size: once
V gene: TRBV14
J gene: TRBJ1-2
CDR3 DNA: TGTGCCAGCAGCCCCTGGGACAGGGGGAAGGACTATGGCTACACCTTC
CDR3 protein: CASSPWDRGKDYGYTF

D gene: -
clone size: -
V gene: TRBV5-4
J gene: TRBJ1-1
CDR3 DNA: TGTGCCAGCAGCTTGGGTCCCGGTCCTGAAGCTTTCTTT
CDR3 protein: CASSLGPGPEAFF

D gene: -
clone size: -
V gene: TRBV20-1
J gene: TRBJ2-1
CDR3 DNA: TGCAGTGCTGACCCAAACCCCCTCGACTTAGAGCTACAATATGAGCAGTTCTTC
CDR3 protein: CSADPNPLDLELQYEQFF

D gene: -
clone size: -
V gene: TRBV29-1
J gene: TRBJ2-5
CDR3 DNA: TGCACGGTACGACTGGACTCAGCGAGACAAGAGACCCAGTACTTC
CDR3 protein: CTVRLDSARQETQYF

D gene: -
clone size: -
V gene: TRBV6-2/TRBV6-3
J gene: TRBJ2-1
CDR3 DNA: TGTGCCAGCAGTTCCGGGCCAAATGAGCAGTTCTTC
CDR3 protein: CASSSGPNEQFF

D gene: TRBD1
clone size: -
V gene: TRBV27
J gene: TRBJ2-1
CDR3 DNA: TGTGCCAGCAGTCCCGGACAGGGGGCTAGGTATGAGCAGTTCTTC
CDR3 protein: CASSPGQGARYEQFF

D gene: -
clone size: -
V gene: TRBV5-1
J gene: TRBJ2-1
CDR3 DNA: TGCGCCAGCAGCCTGAACGGGGAGCAGTTCTTC
CDR3 protein: CASSLNGEQFF

D gene: TRBD2
clone size: -
V gene: TRBV4-1
J gene: TRBJ2-1
CDR3 DNA: TGCGCCAGCAGCCAAGATAGCGGGAGAAGGGATGAGCAGTTCTTC
CDR3 protein: CASSQDSGRRDEQFF

D gene: TRBD1
clone size: -
V gene: TRBV27
J gene: TRBJ2-5
CDR3 DNA: TGTGCCAGCAGTTTACTGGGACAGCAAGAGACCCAGTACTTC
CDR3 protein: CASSLLGQQETQYF

D gene: -
clone size: -
V gene: TRBV12-3/TRBV12-4
J gene: TRBJ2-1
CDR3 DNA: TGTGCCAGCAGTAGAGGGTATGAGCAGTTCTTC
CDR3 protein: CASSRGYEQFF

D gene: TRBD2
clone size: -
V gene: TRBV4-1
J gene: TRBJ2-1
CDR3 DNA: TGCGCCAGCAGCCCGATCAGCGGGGGATCCTACAATGAGCAGTTCTTC
CDR3 protein: CASSPISGGSYNEQFF

D gene: TRBD1
clone size: -
V gene: TRBV6-1
J gene: TRBJ1-2
CDR3 DNA: TGTGCCAGCAGTTTTCCAGGGGGCTATGGCTACACCTTC
CDR3 protein: CASSFPGGYGYTF

D gene: -
clone size: -
V gene: TRBV27
J gene: TRBJ2-7
CDR3 DNA: TGTGCCAGCAGTAGGGAAGCGCGGACTCCCAAGACCCACGAGCAGTACTTC
CDR3 protein: CASSREARTPKTHEQYF

D gene: TRBD1
clone size: -
V gene: TRBV7-9
J gene: TRBJ2-1
CDR3 DNA: TGTGCCAGCAGCTTACCATCCGACAGGGCAAATGAGCAGTTCTTC
CDR3 protein: CASSLPSDRANEQFF

D gene: TRBD1
clone size: -
V gene: TRBV19
J gene: TRBJ2-1
CDR3 DNA: TGTGCCACCTTGACAGGGTGGAATGAGCAGTTCTTC
CDR3 protein: CATLTGWNEQFF

D gene: TRBD1
clone size: -
V gene: TRBV6-5
J gene: TRBJ1-4
CDR3 DNA: TGTGCCAGCAGTTACTCGAGTCAGGGGGGTACTAATGAAAAACTGTTTTTT
CDR3 protein: CASSYSSQGGTNEKLFF

D gene: -
clone size: -
V gene: TRBV9
J gene: TRBJ1-2
CDR3 DNA: TGTGCCAGCGGGGGGGCAGTTGGCTACACCTTC
CDR3 protein: CASGGAVGYTF

D gene: -
clone size: -
V gene: TRBV27
J gene: TRBJ2-1
CDR3 DNA: TGTGCCAGCAGTCTACCCCCCACAGGGATGATATACAATGAGCAGTTCTTC
CDR3 protein: CASSLPPTGMIYNEQFF

D gene: -
clone size: -
V gene: TRBV9
J gene: TRBJ2-3
CDR3 DNA: TGTGCCAGCAGCGGACTGGGGCAGCCAGATACGCAGTATTTT
CDR3 protein: CASSGLGQPDTQYF

D gene: -
clone size: -
V gene: TRBV7-6
J gene: TRBJ2-5
CDR3 DNA: TGTGCCAGCAGCCAATCAGGGACGTATGAAGAGACCCAGTACTTC
CDR3 protein: CASSQSGTYEETQYF

D gene: -
clone size: -
V gene: TRBV12-3/TRBV12-4
J gene: TRBJ2-1
CDR3 DNA: TGTGCCAGCAGCCTAAGTGGGTGGGGTCGCTACAATGAGCAGTTCTTC
CDR3 protein: CASSLSGWGRYNEQFF

D gene: -
clone size: -
V gene: TRBV4-1
J gene: TRBJ1-5
CDR3 DNA: TGCGCCAGCAGCCAACAGGGCGCCAATCAGCCCCAGCATTTT
CDR3 protein: CASSQQGANQPQHF

D gene: TRBD1
clone size: -
V gene: TRBV7-6
J gene: TRBJ1-2
CDR3 DNA: TGTGCCAGCAGCCTTCGTCCAACAGGGGGACATGGCTACACCTTC
CDR3 protein: CASSLRPTGGHGYTF

D gene: -
clone size: -
V gene: TRBV12-3/TRBV12-4
J gene: TRBJ1-1
CDR3 DNA: TGTGCCAGCTTTTTAGGAGAAGCTTTCTTT
CDR3 protein: CASFLGEAFF

D gene: TRBD1
clone size: -
V gene: TRBV29-1
J gene: TRBJ1-5
CDR3 DNA: TGCAGCGTTGAAACAGGGGATGGCAATCAGCCCCAGCATTTT
CDR3 protein: CSVETGDGNQPQHF

D gene: TRBD2
clone size: -
V gene: TRBV7-9
J gene: TRBJ2-5
CDR3 DNA: TGTGCCAGCAGCGTCACAGGGGACCGCGGGAGGGCCACAGAGACCCAGTACTTC
CDR3 protein: CASSVTGDRGRATETQYF

D gene: -
clone size: -
V gene: TRBV4-1
J gene: TRBJ2-5
CDR3 DNA: TGCGCCAGCAGCCAAGATCGGACAGACCAAGAGACCCAGTACTTC
CDR3 protein: CASSQDRTDQETQYF

D gene: -
clone size: -
V gene: TRBV9
J gene: TRBJ1-1
CDR3 DNA: TGTGCCAGCAGCGTAGAGGCGGTGACGAACACTGAAGCTTTCTTT
CDR3 protein: CASSVEAVTNTEAFF

D gene: -
clone size: -
V gene: TRBV27
J gene: TRBJ1-2
CDR3 DNA: TGTGCCAGCACCCCTGGGGGGATCTATGGCTACACCTTC
CDR3 protein: CASTPGGIYGYTF

D gene: -
clone size: -
V gene: TRBV3-1
J gene: TRBJ1-1
CDR3 DNA: TGTGCCAGCAGCCAAGTAAGCACTGAAGCTTTCTTT
CDR3 protein: CASSQVSTEAFF

D gene: TRBD2
clone size: -
V gene: TRBV20-1
J gene: TRBJ2-3
CDR3 DNA: TGCAGTGCCACCGGGGGGAGCACAGATACGCAGTATTTT
CDR3 protein: CSATGGSTDTQYF

D gene: -
clone size: -
V gene: TRBV7-9
J gene: TRBJ1-5
CDR3 DNA: TGTGCCAGCAGCTTCGACAGTTACAATCAGCCCCAGCATTTT
CDR3 protein: CASSFDSYNQPQHF

D gene: TRBD2
clone size: -
V gene: TRBV20-1
J gene: TRBJ2-7
CDR3 DNA: TGCAGTGCTAGAGCGAAGACAAGGTTAGCGGGGTCCTACGAGCAGTACTTC
CDR3 protein: CSARAKTRLAGSYEQYF